This T cell receptor beta chain was identified during a study of blood T cells in healthy people across ages. V was clipped by 3 bases and J by 6 bases; unmatched bases: 9. The CDR3 loop spans 14 amino acids. CDR1 SGHDT and CDR2 YYEEEE come from the germline V gene. Together with a sample-barcoded 5' primer, a J-beta primer mix was included in a second PCR lasting about 6 to 11 cycles. TCRdb analysed the 5' RACE reads with MiXCR anew, one entry per CDR3 protein. The sample holds about 680,000 distinct CDR3 sequences, approximately 49% seen once. A note on this clonotype: No antigen is known for it.

Study-wide findings and caveats: TCR beta diversity tracked closely with naive T cell percentage. PBMCs went unsorted, and a conclusive naive versus antigen-experienced comparison was therefore prevented.

This TCR derives from a woman aged 55-69 years in good health. The sequencing input was blood. V is TRBV5-6 and J is TRBJ2-7, with 7 positions matching TRBD1. CDR3: CASSWGQLVSEQYF. CDR3 nucleotide sequence: TGTGCCAGCAGCTGGGGACAGCTGGTTAGCGAGCAGTACTTC.